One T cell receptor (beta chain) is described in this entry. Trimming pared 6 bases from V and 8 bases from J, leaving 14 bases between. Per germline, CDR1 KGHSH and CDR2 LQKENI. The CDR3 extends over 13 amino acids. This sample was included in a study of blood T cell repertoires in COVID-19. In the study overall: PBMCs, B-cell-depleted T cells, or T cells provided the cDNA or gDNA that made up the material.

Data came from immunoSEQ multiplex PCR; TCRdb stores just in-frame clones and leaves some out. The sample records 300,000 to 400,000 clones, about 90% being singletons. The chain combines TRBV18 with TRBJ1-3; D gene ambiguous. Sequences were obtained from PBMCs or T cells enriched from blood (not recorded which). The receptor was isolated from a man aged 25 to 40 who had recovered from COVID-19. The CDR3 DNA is TGTGCCAGCTCCGTGGCAGGAGGTGACACCATATATTTT. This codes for CASSVAGGDTIYF.